This T cell receptor beta chain comes out of a study of tumor-infiltrating lymphocytes in primary liver carcinoma. TCR beta cDNA came from about 450 ng total RNA, primed with a constant-region primer. ARM-PCR, slightly modified, supplied the TCR beta libraries through three nested multiplex PCR rounds. TRBV1-TRBV30 forward primers paired with a C-beta reverse primer were used in the first two PCR rounds, which ran around 10 cycles each. MiXCR, applied by TCRdb to the multiplex PCR reads, yields one record per CDR3 protein. Of about 320,000 distinct CDR3 sequences listed, 55% to 65% are singletons. Blood RNA originated from unsorted whole blood, with germline DNA additionally extracted. This clonotype was recorded many times. CDR1 is SGHAT and CDR2 is FQNNGV in the germline V gene. This CDR3 is built from 15 residues. J was trimmed by 4 bases and V by 2 bases; bases with no gene match: 1.

Input material: peripheral blood. The receptor was isolated from a man aged 35 to 55 with primary liver carcinoma and hepatitis B virus infection. The J gene is TRBJ2-6, the V gene TRBV11-2, with TRBD1 identical over 8 bases. In DNA form, the CDR3 reads TGTGCCAGCAGCTTACAGGGGGCCGGGGCCAACGTCCTGACTTTC. As protein: CASSLQGAGANVLTF.